This T cell receptor beta chain was retrieved from a study of OX40 agonist ivuxolimab in advanced cancers. Study summary: Prior checkpoint blockade (anti-PD-1, anti-PD-L1 or anti-CTLA-4) was permitted; over 30% had it.

Profiled with immunoSEQ multiplex PCR; TCRdb holds only in-frame clones, not every one. The repertoire holds tens of thousands of clones, around 85% seen once, with 1% in the top ten. Trimming cost V 6 bases and J 9 bases; bases outside gene matches: 7. The CDR3 has 14 residues. CDR1 is ENHRY, CDR2 SYGVKD, per germline. Remarks on this clone: Its antigen remains unknown.

The study's findings and limits: With doses of 0.1 to 3.0 mg/kg, CD4+ and CD8+ blood T cells had undergone clonal expansion by week 6. In general, CD8+ T cells held more expanded clones than CD4+ did, on average.

Specimen: CD4+ or CD8+ T cells sorted from blood, collected in a trial of the OX40 agonist ivuxolimab. The TCR sequence derives from an adult with an advanced solid tumor such as melanoma, head and neck, liver or kidney cancer. The rearrangement links TRBV10-3 to TRBJ2-1; 11 bases agree with TRBD2. This CDR3 reads CAISGTSGGSEQFF. The CDR3 DNA sequence: TGTGCCATCAGCGGGACTAGCGGAGGGAGTGAGCAGTTCTTC.